This T cell receptor beta chain was recorded in a study of early T cells in non-severe SARS-CoV-2 infection. In the case of this clonotype: A much larger clone sits a single nucleotide away, making a read error possible.

Individually, cDNA molecules had unique molecular identifiers attached to them. One entry per CDR3 protein results from TCRdb running MiXCR on the 5' RACE reads. The sample lists over 80,000 distinct CDR3 sequences; around 14% were seen once. Germline CDR1 reads SEHNR; CDR2 reads FQNEAQ (reference sequence). CDR3 length: 12 residues. The source material was whole blood. This chain connects TRBV7-9 to TRBJ2-1; no definite D call. The sequence was obtained from an adult who was a healthcare worker with PCR-confirmed SARS-CoV-2 infection or an uninfected control (not recorded which). The CDR3 DNA sequence: TGTGCCAGCAGCGAAAGCTACAATGAGCGGTTCTTC. Protein: CASSESYNERFF.